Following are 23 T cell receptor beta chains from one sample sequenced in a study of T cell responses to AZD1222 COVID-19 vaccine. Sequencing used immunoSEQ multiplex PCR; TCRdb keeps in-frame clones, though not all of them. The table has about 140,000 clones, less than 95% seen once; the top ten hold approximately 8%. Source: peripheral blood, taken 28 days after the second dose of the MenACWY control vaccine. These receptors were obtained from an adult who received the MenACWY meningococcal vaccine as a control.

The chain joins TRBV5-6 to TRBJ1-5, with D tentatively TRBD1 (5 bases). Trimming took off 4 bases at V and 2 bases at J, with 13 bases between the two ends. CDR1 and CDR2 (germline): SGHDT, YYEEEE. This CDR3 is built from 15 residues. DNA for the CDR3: TGTGCCAGCAGCACCGGGGGGTTTGGCAATCAGCCCCAGCATTTT. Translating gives CASSTGGFGNQPQHF.

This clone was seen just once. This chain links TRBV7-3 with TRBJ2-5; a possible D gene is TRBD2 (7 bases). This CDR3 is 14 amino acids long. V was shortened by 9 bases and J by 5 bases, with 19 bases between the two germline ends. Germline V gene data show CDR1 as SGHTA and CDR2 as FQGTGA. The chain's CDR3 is CASARGGDRETQYF. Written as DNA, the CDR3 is TGTGCCAGTGCGCGAGGGGGGGATCGGGAGACCCAGTACTTC.

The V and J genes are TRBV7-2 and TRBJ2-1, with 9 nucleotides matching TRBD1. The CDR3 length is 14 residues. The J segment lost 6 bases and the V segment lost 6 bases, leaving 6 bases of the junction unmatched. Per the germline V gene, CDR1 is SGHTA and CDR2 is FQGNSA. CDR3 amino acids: CASSPGTGINEQFF. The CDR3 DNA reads TGTGCCAGCAGTCCCGGGACAGGGATCAATGAGCAGTTCTTC.

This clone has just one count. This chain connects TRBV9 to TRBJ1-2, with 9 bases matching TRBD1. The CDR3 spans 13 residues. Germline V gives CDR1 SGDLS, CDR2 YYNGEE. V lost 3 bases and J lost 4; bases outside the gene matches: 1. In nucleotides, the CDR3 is TGTGCCAGCAGCGGACAGGGGGGCTATGGCTACACCTTC. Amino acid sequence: CASSGQGGYGYTF.

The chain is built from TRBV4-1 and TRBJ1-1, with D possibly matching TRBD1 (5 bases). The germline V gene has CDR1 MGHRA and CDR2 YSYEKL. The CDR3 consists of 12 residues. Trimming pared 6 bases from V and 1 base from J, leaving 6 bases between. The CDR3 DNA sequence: TGCGCCAGCAGACAGGAGAACACTGAAGCTTTCTTT. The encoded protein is CASRQENTEAFF.

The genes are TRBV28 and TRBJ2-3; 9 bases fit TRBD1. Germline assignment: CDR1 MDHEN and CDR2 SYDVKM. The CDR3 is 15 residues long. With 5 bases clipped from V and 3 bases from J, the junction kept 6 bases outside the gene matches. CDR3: CASSLPTGGTDTQYF. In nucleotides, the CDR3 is TGTGCCAGCAGTCTACCGACAGGGGGGACAGATACGCAGTATTTT.

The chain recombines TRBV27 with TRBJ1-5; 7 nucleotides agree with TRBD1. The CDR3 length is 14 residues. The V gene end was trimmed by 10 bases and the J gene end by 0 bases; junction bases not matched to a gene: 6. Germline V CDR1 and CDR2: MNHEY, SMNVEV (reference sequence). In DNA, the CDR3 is TGTGCCATCCGGACAGGCCTTAGCAATCAGCCCCAGCATTTT. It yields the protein CAIRTGLSNQPQHF.

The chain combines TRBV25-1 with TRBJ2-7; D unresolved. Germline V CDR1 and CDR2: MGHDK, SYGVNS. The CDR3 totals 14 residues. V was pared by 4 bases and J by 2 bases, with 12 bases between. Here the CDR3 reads CASSALSNPYEQYF. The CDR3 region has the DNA TGTGCCAGCAGTGCCCTGTCCAATCCCTACGAGCAGTACTTC.

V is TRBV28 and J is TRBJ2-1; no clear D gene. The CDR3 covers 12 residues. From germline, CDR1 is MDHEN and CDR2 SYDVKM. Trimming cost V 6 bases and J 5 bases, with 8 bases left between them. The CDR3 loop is CASSGRDNEQFF. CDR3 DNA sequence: TGTGCCAGCAGCGGTAGGGACAATGAGCAGTTCTTC.

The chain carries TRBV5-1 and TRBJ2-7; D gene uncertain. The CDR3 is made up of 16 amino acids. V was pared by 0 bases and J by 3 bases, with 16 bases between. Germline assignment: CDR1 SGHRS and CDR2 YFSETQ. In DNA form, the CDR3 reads TGCGCCAGCAGCTTGGGAGGAAGTACAGATATCTACGAGCAGTACTTC. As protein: CASSLGGSTDIYEQYF.

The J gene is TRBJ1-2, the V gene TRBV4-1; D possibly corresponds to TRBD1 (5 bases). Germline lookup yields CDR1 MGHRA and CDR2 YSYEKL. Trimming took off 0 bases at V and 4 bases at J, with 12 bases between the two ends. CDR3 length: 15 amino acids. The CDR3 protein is CASSQEDNFFYGYTF. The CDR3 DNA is TGCGCCAGCAGCCAAGAGGACAATTTCTTCTATGGCTACACCTTC.

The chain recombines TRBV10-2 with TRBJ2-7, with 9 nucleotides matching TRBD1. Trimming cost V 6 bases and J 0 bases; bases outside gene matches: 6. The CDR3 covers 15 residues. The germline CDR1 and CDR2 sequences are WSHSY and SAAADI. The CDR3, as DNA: TGCGCCAGCAGAGAAGGACAGGGGAGCTCCTACGAGCAGTACTTC. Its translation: CASREGQGSSYEQYF.

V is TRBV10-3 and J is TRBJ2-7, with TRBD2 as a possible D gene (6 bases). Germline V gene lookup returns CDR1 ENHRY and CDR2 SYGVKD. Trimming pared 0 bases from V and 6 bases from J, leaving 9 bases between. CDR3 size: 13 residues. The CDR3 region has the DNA TGTGCCATCAGTGAGTCGCGGGGCTTCGAGCAGTACTTC. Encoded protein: CAISESRGFEQYF.

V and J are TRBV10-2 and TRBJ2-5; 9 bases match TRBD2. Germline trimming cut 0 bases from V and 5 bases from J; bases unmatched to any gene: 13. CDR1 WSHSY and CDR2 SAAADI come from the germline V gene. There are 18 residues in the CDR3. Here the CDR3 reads CASSESRWREGTRETQYF. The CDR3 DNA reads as TGCGCCAGCAGTGAGTCCAGGTGGCGGGAGGGCACCCGGGAGACCCAGTACTTC.

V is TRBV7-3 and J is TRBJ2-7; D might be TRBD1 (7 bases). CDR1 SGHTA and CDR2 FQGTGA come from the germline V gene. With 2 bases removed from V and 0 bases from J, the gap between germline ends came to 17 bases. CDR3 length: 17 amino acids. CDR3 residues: CASSLGSAGQHSYEQYF. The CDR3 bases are TGTGCCAGCAGCTTAGGATCCGCGGGACAGCACTCCTACGAGCAGTACTTC.

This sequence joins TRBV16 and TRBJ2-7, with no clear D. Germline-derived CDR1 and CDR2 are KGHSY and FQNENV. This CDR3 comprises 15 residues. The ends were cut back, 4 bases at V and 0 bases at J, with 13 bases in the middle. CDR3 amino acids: CASSLVSWSSYEQYF. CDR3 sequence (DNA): TGTGCCAGCAGCCTGGTAAGCTGGAGCTCCTACGAGCAGTACTTC.

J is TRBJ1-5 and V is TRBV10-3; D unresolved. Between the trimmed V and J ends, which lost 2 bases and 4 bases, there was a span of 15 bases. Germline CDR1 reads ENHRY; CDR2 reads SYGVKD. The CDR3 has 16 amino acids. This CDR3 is CAISENMINGNQPQHF. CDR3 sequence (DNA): TGTGCCATCAGTGAGAATATGATCAACGGGAATCAGCCCCAGCATTTT.

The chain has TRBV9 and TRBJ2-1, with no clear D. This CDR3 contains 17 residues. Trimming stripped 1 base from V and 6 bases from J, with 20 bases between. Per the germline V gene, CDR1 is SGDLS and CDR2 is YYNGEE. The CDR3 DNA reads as TGTGCCAGCAGCGTATCACACAACTCCGGCTACGCCAATGAGCAGTTCTTC. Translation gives CASSVSHNSGYANEQFF.

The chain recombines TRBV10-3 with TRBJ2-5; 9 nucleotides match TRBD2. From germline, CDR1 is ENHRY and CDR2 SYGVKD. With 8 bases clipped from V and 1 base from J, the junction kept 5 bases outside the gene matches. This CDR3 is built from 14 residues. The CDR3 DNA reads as TGTGCCATCGGTGGGCGGGAGGGCCAAGAGACCCAGTACTTC. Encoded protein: CAIGGREGQETQYF.

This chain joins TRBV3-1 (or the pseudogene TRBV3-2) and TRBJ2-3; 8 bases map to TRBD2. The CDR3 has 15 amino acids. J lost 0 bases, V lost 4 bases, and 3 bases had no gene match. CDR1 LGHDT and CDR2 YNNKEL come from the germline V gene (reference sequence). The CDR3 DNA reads TGTGCCAGCAGCCTCGAGCGGGGGAGCACAGATACGCAGTATTTT. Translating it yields CASSLERGSTDTQYF.

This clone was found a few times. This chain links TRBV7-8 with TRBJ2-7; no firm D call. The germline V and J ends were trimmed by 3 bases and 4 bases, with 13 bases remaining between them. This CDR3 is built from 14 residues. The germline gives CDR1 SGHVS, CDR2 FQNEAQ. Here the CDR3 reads CASSLLIGLYEQYF. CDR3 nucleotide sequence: TGTGCCAGCAGCTTGCTTATCGGGTTGTACGAGCAGTACTTC.

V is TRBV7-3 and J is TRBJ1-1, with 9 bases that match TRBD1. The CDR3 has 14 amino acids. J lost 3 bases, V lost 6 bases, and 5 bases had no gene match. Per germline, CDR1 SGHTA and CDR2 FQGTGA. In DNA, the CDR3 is TGTGCCAGCAGAACAGGGGGCTGGGACACTGAAGCTTTCTTT. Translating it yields CASRTGGWDTEAFF.

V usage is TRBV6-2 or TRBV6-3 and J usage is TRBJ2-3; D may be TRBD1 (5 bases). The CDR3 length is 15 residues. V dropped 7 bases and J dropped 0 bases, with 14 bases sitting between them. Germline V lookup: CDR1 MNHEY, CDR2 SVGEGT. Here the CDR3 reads CASTPAGLSTDTQYF. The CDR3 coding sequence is TGTGCCAGCACCCCTGCAGGGCTTAGCACAGATACGCAGTATTTT.